Listed here is a single T cell receptor beta chain. The data were taken from a study of sequential checkpoint blockade in melanoma. Study summary: After both sequences, patients received maintenance nivolumab.

Treatment specified: randomized to nivolumab then ipilimumab (arm A) or the reverse (arm B). Per germline, CDR1 MNHNS and CDR2 SASEGT. This CDR3 spans 15 amino acids. With 7 bases clipped from V and 5 bases from J, the junction kept 6 bases outside the gene matches. Produced via immunoSEQ multiplex PCR; TCRdb's table is partial and in-frame only. Among 3,600 or so clones listed, around three fifths were seen once. This specimen was CD8+ T cells sorted from blood (inferred from file names), taken from a patient given nivolumab and ipilimumab in sequence. The receptor comes from a human patient with melanoma. Some clones in this sample may be carry-over from other donors' samples. The chain links TRBV6-1 to TRBJ2-5; TRBD2 aligns across 14 bases. CDR3 in DNA: TGTGCCAGCACCGAGACTAGCGGGGGGGCGGAGACCCAGTACTTC. This encodes CASTETSGGAETQYF.